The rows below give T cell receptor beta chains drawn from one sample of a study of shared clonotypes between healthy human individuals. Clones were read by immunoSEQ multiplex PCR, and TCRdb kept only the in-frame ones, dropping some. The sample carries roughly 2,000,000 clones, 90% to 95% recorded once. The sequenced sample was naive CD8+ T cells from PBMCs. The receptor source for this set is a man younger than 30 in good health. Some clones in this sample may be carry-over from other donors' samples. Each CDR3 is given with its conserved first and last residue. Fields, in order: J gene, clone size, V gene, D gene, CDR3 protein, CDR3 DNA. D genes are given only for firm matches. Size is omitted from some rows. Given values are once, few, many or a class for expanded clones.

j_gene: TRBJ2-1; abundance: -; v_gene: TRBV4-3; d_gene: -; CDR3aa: CASSQHLPGDNEQFF; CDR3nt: TGCGCCAGCAGCCAACACTTGCCAGGGGACAATGAGCAGTTCTTC
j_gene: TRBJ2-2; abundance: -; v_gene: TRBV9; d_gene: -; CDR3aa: CASSVARNTGELFF; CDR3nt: TGTGCCAGCAGCGTAGCTCGTAACACCGGGGAGCTGTTTTTT
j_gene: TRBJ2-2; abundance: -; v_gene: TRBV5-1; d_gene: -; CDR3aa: CASSSALGPGELFF; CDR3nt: TGCGCCAGCAGCTCGGCCCTCGGACCCGGGGAGCTGTTTTTT
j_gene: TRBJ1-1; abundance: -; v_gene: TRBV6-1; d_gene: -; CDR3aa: CASSEGGPSMNTEAFF; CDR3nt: TGTGCCAGCAGTGAAGGAGGACCTTCTATGAACACTGAAGCTTTCTTT
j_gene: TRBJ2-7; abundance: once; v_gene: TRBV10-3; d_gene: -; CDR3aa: CAIRMDGSSYEQYF; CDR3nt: TGTGCCATCAGAATGGACGGGAGCTCCTACGAGCAGTACTTC
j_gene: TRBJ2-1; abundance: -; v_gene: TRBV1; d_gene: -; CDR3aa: CTSSQVLATGREQFF; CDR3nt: TGCACCAGCAGCCAAGTACTAGCGACAGGCAGAGAGCAGTTCTTC
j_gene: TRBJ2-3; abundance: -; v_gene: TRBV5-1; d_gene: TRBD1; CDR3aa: CASSLVDRATDTQYF; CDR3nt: TGCGCCAGCAGCTTGGTGGACAGGGCCACAGATACGCAGTATTTT
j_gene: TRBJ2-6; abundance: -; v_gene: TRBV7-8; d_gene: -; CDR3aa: CASSLLGMGTFLTF; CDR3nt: TGTGCCAGCAGCTTATTGGGTATGGGTACTTTCCTGACTTTC
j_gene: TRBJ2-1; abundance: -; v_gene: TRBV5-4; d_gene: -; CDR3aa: CASSFLRETGNEQFF; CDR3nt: TGTGCCAGCAGCTTTTTGAGGGAGACGGGCAATGAGCAGTTCTTC
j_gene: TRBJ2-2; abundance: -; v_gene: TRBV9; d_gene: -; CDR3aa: CASSPFPGELFF; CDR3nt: TGTGCCAGCAGCCCCTTTCCCGGGGAGCTGTTTTTT
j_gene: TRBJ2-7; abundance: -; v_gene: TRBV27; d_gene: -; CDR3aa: CASSLSGGKNEQYF; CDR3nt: TGTGCCAGCAGTTTATCAGGCGGAAAGAACGAGCAGTACTTC
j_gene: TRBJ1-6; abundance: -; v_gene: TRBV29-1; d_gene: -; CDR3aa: CSLEAFSPLHF; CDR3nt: TGCAGCCTTGAGGCCTTTTCACCCCTCCACTTT
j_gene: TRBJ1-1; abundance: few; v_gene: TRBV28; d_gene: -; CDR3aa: CASSPGQNTEAFF; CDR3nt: TGTGCCAGCAGCCCGGGACAGAACACTGAAGCTTTCTTT
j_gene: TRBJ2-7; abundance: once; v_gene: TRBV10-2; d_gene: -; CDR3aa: CASSESNYEQYF; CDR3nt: TGCGCCAGCAGTGAGTCGAATTACGAGCAGTACTTC
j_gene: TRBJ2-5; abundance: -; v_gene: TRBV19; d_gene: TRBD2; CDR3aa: CASSMGGGIQETQYF; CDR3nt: TGTGCCAGTAGTATGGGGGGAGGGATCCAAGAGACCCAGTACTTC
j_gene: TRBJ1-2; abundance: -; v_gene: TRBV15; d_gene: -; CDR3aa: CATSPRGAQGYTF; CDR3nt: TGTGCCACCAGCCCCCGGGGCGCGCAGGGCTACACCTTC
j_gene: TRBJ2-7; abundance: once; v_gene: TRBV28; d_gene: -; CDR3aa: CASSFQAEAYEQYF; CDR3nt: TGTGCCAGCAGTTTTCAGGCTGAGGCTTACGAGCAGTACTTC
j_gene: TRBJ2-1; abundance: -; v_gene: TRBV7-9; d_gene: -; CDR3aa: CASGQTSNYNEQFF; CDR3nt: TGTGCCAGCGGACAAACTAGTAATTACAATGAGCAGTTCTTC
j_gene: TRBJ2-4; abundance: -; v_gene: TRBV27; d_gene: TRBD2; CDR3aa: CASSNPIGTSGLLAKNIQYF; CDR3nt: TGTGCCAGCAGTAACCCAATCGGGACTAGCGGGCTGTTAGCCAAAAACATTCAGTACTTC
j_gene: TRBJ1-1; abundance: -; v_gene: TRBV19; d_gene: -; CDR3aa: CASSQIVHYAIGVDTEAFF; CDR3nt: TGTGCCAGTAGTCAAATTGTCCATTATGCGATAGGTGTCGACACTGAAGCTTTCTTT
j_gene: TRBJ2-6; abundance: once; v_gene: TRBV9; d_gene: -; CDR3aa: CASSVRTGGPPGANVLTF; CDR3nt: TGTGCCAGCAGCGTCCGGACGGGCGGACCCCCTGGGGCCAACGTCCTGACTTTC
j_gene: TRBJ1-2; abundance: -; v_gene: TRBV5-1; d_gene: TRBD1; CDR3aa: CASSLAGDRGYYGYTF; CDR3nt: TGCGCCAGCAGCTTGGCCGGGGACAGGGGTTACTATGGCTACACCTTC
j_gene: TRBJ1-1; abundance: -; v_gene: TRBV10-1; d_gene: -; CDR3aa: CASSDLRAENTEAFF; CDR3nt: TGCGCCAGCAGTGATCTCCGGGCCGAGAACACTGAAGCTTTCTTT
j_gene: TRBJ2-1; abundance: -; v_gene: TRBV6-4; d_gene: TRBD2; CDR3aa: CASSELAGTNEQFF; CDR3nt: TGTGCCAGCAGTGAGCTAGCGGGCACAAATGAGCAGTTCTTC
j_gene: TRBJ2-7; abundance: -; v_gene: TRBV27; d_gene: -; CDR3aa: CASSRRQGRYEQYF; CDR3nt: TGTGCCAGCAGCCGCCGGCAGGGGAGGTACGAGCAGTACTTC
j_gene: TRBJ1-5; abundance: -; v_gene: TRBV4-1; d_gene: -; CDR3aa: CASSQAGYNQPQHF; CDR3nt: TGCGCCAGCAGCCAAGCCGGCTACAATCAGCCCCAGCATTTT
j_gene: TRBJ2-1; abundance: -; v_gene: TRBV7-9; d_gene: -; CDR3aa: CASRQDGFTHEQFF; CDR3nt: TGTGCCAGTCGACAGGACGGTTTTACCCATGAGCAGTTCTTC
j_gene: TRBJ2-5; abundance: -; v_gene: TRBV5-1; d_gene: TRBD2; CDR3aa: CASSTGTSGLRETQYF; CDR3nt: TGCGCCAGCAGCACCGGGACTAGCGGGTTGAGGGAGACCCAGTACTTC
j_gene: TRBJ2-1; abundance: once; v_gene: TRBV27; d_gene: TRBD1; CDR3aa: CASTRRGRLDEQFF; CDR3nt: TGTGCCAGCACCAGAAGGGGGCGCCTAGATGAGCAGTTCTTC
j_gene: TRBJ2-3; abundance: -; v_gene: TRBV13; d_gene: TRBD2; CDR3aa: CASSLASGGVTDTQYF; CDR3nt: TGTGCCAGCAGCTTAGCTAGCGGGGGGGTCACAGATACGCAGTATTTT
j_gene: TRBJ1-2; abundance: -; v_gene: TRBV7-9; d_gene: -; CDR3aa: CASSLGRGPNYGYTF; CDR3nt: TGTGCCAGCAGCTTAGGCCGGGGCCCTAACTATGGCTACACCTTC
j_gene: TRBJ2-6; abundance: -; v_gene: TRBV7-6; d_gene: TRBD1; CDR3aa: CASSLGTGVSGANVLTF; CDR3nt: TGTGCCAGCAGCTTAGGGACAGGGGTCTCTGGGGCCAACGTCCTGACTTTC
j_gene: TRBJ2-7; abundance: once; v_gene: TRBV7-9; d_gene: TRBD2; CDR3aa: CASSLGTSGSSYEQYF; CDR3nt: TGTGCCAGCAGCCTCGGGACTAGCGGGAGCTCCTACGAGCAGTACTTC
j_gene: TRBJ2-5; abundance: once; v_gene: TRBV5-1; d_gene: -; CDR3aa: CASSARGQETQYF; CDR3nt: TGCGCCAGCAGCGCGAGAGGCCAGGAGACCCAGTACTTC
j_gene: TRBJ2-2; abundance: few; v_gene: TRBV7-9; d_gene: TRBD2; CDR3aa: CANRPGLAGGGNTGELFF; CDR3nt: TGTGCCAACCGACCGGGACTAGCGGGAGGAGGGAACACCGGGGAGCTGTTTTTT
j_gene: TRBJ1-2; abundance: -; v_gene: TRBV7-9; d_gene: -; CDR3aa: CASSVGDYGYTF; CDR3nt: TGTGCCAGCAGCGTGGGGGATTATGGCTACACCTTC
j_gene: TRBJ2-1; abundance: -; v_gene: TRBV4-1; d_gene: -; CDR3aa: CASSQVGGLWNEQFF; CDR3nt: TGCGCCAGCAGCCAAGTCGGGGGGCTGTGGAATGAGCAGTTCTTC
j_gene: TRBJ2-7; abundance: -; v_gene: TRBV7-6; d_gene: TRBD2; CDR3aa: CASSPGLAGVGEQYF; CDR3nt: TGTGCCAGCAGCCCTGGACTAGCGGGAGTGGGCGAGCAGTACTTC
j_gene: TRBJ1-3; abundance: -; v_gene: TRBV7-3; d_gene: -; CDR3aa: CASSQTGAGNTIYF; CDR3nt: TGTGCCAGCAGCCAGACAGGCGCTGGAAACACCATATATTTT
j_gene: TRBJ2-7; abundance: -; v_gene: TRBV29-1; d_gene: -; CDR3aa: CSVQGGEVTYEQYF; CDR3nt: TGCAGCGTACAAGGGGGGGAGGTTACCTACGAGCAGTACTTC
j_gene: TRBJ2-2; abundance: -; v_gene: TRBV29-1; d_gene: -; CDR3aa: CSVEQIGGWDTGELFF; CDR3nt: TGCAGCGTTGAACAGATAGGGGGGTGGGACACCGGGGAGCTGTTTTTT
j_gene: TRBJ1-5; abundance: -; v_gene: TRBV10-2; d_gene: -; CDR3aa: CASSEGDRRNQPQHF; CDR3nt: TGCGCCAGCAGTGAGGGCGACAGGCGTAATCAGCCCCAGCATTTT
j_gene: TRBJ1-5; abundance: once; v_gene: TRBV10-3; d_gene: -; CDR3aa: CAISESTGGLRPQHF; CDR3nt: TGTGCCATCAGTGAGTCGACGGGGGGGTTAAGGCCCCAGCATTTT
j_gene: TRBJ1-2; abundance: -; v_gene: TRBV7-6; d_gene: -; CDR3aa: CASSPGVRRLGANYGYTF; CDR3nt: TGTGCCAGCAGCCCCGGGGTCCGGCGTCTCGGGGCCAACTATGGCTACACCTTC
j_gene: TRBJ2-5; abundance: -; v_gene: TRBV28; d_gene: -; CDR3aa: CASSFLGKGDQETQYF; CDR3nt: TGTGCCAGCAGTTTTTTGGGCAAGGGGGACCAAGAGACCCAGTACTTC
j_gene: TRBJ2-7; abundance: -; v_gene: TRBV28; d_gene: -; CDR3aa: CASSPSWLTGEQYF; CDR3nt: TGTGCCAGCAGCCCCAGCTGGTTGACGGGAGAGCAGTACTTC
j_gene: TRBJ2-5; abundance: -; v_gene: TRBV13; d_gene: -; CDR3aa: CASSLAGQGGETQYF; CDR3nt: TGTGCCAGCAGCTTAGCTGGGCAGGGAGGAGAGACCCAGTACTTC
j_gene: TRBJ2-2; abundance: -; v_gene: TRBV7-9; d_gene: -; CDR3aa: CASSLTGPNTGELFF; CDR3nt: TGTGCCAGCAGCTTGACGGGCCCCAACACCGGGGAGCTGTTTTTT
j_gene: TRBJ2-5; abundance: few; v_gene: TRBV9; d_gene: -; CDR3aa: CASSVAGTGKNQETQYF; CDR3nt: TGTGCCAGCAGCGTAGCTGGAACAGGAAAAAACCAAGAGACCCAGTACTTC
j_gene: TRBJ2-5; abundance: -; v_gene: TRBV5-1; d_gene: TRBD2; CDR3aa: CASSLWLAGTQETQYF; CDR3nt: TGCGCCAGCAGCTTGTGGTTAGCGGGAACCCAAGAGACCCAGTACTTC
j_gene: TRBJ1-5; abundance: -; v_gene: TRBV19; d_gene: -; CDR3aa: CASSVSYSNQPQHF; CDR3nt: TGTGCCAGTAGCGTGAGCTATAGCAATCAGCCCCAGCATTTT
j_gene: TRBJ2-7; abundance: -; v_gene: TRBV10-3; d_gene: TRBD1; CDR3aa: CAISNVGTEYEQYF; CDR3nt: TGTGCCATCAGCAATGTGGGGACAGAGTACGAGCAGTACTTC
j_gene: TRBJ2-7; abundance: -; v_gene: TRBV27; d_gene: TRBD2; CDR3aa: CASSPTSLLAGASHEQYF; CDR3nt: TGTGCCAGCAGCCCTACATCGCTACTAGCGGGAGCATCCCACGAGCAGTACTTC